The 31 T cell receptor beta chains below come from one sample, sequenced in a study of PD-L1 blockade in urothelial cancer. The repertoire was sequenced with immunoSEQ multiplex PCR; TCRdb's copy has only in-frame clones and lacks some. The profile shows about 100,000 clones, 91% of them singletons. The sample was PBMCs, taken around atezolizumab (anti-PD-L1) treatment. These receptors came from a woman aged 80 or older with urothelial cancer.

The chain combines TRBV6-1 with TRBJ1-2, with D unresolved. Germline CDR1 and CDR2: MNHNS and SASEGT. CDR3 size: 13 residues. The V and J ends lost 1 base and 4 bases respectively, with 7 bases between them. The CDR3 spells CASSEGAAYGYTF. CDR3 sequence (DNA): TGTGCCAGCAGTGAAGGGGCAGCCTATGGCTACACCTTC.

This sequence joins TRBV18 and TRBJ2-4, with D maybe TRBD1 (5 bases). Trimming removed 2 bases at V and 6 bases at J, with 5 bases between. The germline gives CDR1 KGHSH, CDR2 LQKENI. The CDR3 is 12 amino acids. The CDR3: CASSPRGNIQYF. The CDR3 DNA is TGTGCCAGCTCACCAAGGGGAAACATTCAGTACTTC.

The V gene is TRBV19, the J gene TRBJ1-2, with TRBD1 matching 9 bases. Germline V gene data show CDR1 as LNHDA and CDR2 as SQIVND (reference sequence). With V trimmed by 6 bases and J by 8 bases, 4 bases remained unmatched. CDR3 length: 12 amino acids. The CDR3 sequence is CASRRTGEGYTF. CDR3 in DNA: TGTGCCAGTAGGAGGACAGGGGAAGGCTACACCTTC.

The chain carries TRBV5-1 and TRBJ2-4; D may be TRBD1 (5 bases). This CDR3 is 15 amino acids long. The germline V gene has CDR1 SGHRS and CDR2 YFSETQ. The V end was cut by 0 bases, the J end by 0 bases, with 7 bases between. For the CDR3, the DNA is TGCGCCAGCAGCTTGGGTCAGGGAGCCAAAAACATTCAGTACTTC. Its protein is CASSLGQGAKNIQYF.

The CDR3 spells CASSEGAGGAKNIQYF. CDR3 sequence (DNA): TGTGCCAGCAGTGAAGGGGCAGGGGGAGCCAAAAACATTCAGTACTTC. The V call is TRBV2, the J call TRBJ2-4, with 7 nucleotides matching TRBD1. The CDR3 totals 16 residues. Germline V gene data show CDR1 as SNHLY and CDR2 as FYNNEI. V dropped 1 base and J dropped 0; count of bases not matched to a gene: 3.

The rearrangement joins TRBV9 to TRBJ1-1, with 7 bases lining up with TRBD1. Per the germline V gene, CDR1 is SGDLS and CDR2 is YYNGEE. The CDR3 covers 15 residues. The trim removed 1 base at V and 3 bases at J, leaving 6 bases unmatched. The CDR3 DNA is TGTGCCAGCAGCGTACAGGGGGAATTTCACACTGAAGCTTTCTTT. This translates into CASSVQGEFHTEAFF.

The chain combines TRBV7-9 with TRBJ2-5, with a weak D call TRBD2 (6 bases). Trimming took 1 base from V and 4 from J, leaving 13 bases between them. Germline assignment: CDR1 SEHNR and CDR2 FQNEAQ (reference sequence). This CDR3 region has 15 residues. CDR3 loop: CASSLVVGAGETQYF. DNA for the CDR3: TGTGCCAGCAGCTTAGTTGTGGGAGCGGGAGAGACCCAGTACTTC.

This clone was counted a single time. The rearrangement links TRBV11-2 to TRBJ2-5, with a weak D call TRBD1 (6 bases). The germline gives CDR1 SGHAT, CDR2 FQNNGV. There are 14 residues in the CDR3. Deletions cut 3 bases from V and 4 bases from J, with 12 bases between. The CDR3 bases are TGTGCCAGCAGCTTCATACAGGGTACAGAGACCCAGTACTTC. It encodes CASSFIQGTETQYF.

The chain recombines TRBV7-3 with TRBJ2-2; 7 positions match TRBD1. CDR3 length: 15 amino acids. Losses at the gene ends were 5 bases for V and 2 bases for J; bases not matched to a gene: 5. Germline V lookup: CDR1 SGHTA, CDR2 FQGTGA. CDR3 loop: CASSPGTVNTGELFF. In nucleotides, the CDR3 is TGTGCCAGCAGCCCCGGGACAGTAAACACCGGGGAGCTGTTTTTT.

The chain recombines TRBV19 with TRBJ1-5; tentatively, D is TRBD1 (6 bases). In germline, CDR1 is LNHDA, CDR2 SQIVND (reference sequence). Trimming pared 4 bases from V and 2 bases from J, leaving 9 bases between. The CDR3 is 14 amino acids. The CDR3 reads CASSTGVGNQPQHF. As DNA, the CDR3 is TGTGCCAGTAGTACAGGGGTTGGCAATCAGCCCCAGCATTTT.

The V and J genes are TRBV5-8 and TRBJ2-3; D is perhaps TRBD1 (7 bases). Germline V gives CDR1 SGHTS, CDR2 YDEGEE. The V end was cut by 1 base, the J end by 6 bases, with 18 bases between. The CDR3 covers 16 residues. CDR3 DNA: TGTGCCAGCAGCTTGCCAGGGGGGTCGGAGAGGGATACGCAGTATTTT. It encodes CASSLPGGSERDTQYF.

The genes are TRBV6-1 and TRBJ1-1; D gene unclear. Germline CDR1 is MNHNS and CDR2 is SASEGT. The V and J ends lost 3 bases and 6 bases respectively, with 14 bases between them. This CDR3 spans 14 amino acids. The CDR3, as DNA: TGTGCCAGCAGTGACAGGCCTGGAGGCGCTGAAGCTTTCTTT. Translation gives CASSDRPGGAEAFF.

This sequence joins TRBV18 and TRBJ2-1; 8 positions match TRBD2. J lost 7 bases, V lost 1 base, and 6 bases had no gene match. The CDR3 length is 15 residues. Germline CDR1 reads KGHSH; CDR2 reads LQKENI. The DNA for the CDR3 is TGTGCCAGCTCACCACAGCGGGAGTTTAAAAATGAGCAGTTCTTC. Translated: CASSPQREFKNEQFF.

The rearrangement joins TRBV19 to TRBJ1-2, with D tentatively TRBD1 (6 bases). Germline lookup yields CDR1 LNHDA and CDR2 SQIVND (reference sequence). The CDR3 is made up of 14 amino acids. Between the trimmed V and J ends, which lost 6 bases and 8 bases, there was a span of 19 bases. The CDR3 is CASSGKQGLGGYTF. CDR3 bases: TGTGCCAGTAGCGGCAAACAGGGTCTAGGCGGCTACACCTTC.

In its sample, this clone was seen once. This rearrangement joins TRBV4-2 to TRBJ2-5; 10 bases are a match to TRBD2. The germline V gene encodes CDR1 LGHNA and CDR2 YNFKEQ. V trimming: 1 base; J trimming: 0 bases; junction bases outside the gene matches: 5. The CDR3 is made up of 17 amino acids. The chain's CDR3 is CASSQVMTSGHQETQYF. CDR3 in DNA: TGTGCCAGCAGCCAAGTAATGACTAGCGGGCACCAAGAGACCCAGTACTTC.

The rearrangement uses TRBV7-3 and TRBJ2-7; a weak D match, TRBD2 (5 bases). The CDR3 has 14 amino acids. V lost 0 bases and J 0 bases, leaving 6 bases between the germline ends. The V gene's germline CDR1 is SGHTA and CDR2 FQGTGA. DNA for the CDR3: TGTGCCAGCAGCTTAACGCTAGCCTCCTACGAGCAGTACTTC. This encodes CASSLTLASYEQYF.

This chain links TRBV4-2 with TRBJ2-5; 11 bases are a match to TRBD2. The CDR3 totals 14 residues. V was clipped by 3 bases and J by 9 bases; unmatched bases: 6. CDR1 is LGHNA and CDR2 is YNFKEQ in the germline V gene. In DNA form, the CDR3 reads TGTGCCAGCAGCCAGTTCACTAGCGGGAGCGCCCAGTACTTC. Translation: CASSQFTSGSAQYF.

The genes are TRBV6-6 and TRBJ2-5; 8 bases agree with TRBD1. This CDR3 is 14 amino acids long. Trimming removed 4 bases from V and 4 bases from J; junction bases left unmatched: 5. From germline, CDR1 is MNHNY and CDR2 SVGAGI (reference sequence). In DNA, the CDR3 is TGTGCCAGCAGTTGGCGGACAGGGCGAGAGACCCAGTACTTC. Translating it yields CASSWRTGRETQYF.

The chain couples TRBV10-1 to TRBJ1-3; the D gene is possibly TRBD1 (5 bases). The CDR3 is 18 residues long. V was shortened by 0 bases and J by 2 bases, with 17 bases between the two germline ends. Looked up from germline, CDR1 is WNHNN and CDR2 is SYGVQD (reference sequence). CDR3 sequence: CASSESILPPGTGNTIYF. The CDR3 bases are TGCGCCAGCAGTGAGTCGATCCTTCCCCCAGGGACTGGAAACACCATATATTTT.

The chain couples TRBV28 to TRBJ1-2, with 7 bases lining up with TRBD1. Looked up from germline, CDR1 is MDHEN and CDR2 is SYDVKM. The CDR3 extends over 12 amino acids. Trimming cost V 8 bases and J 7 bases; bases outside gene matches: 7. CDR3 sequence reads: CASRTGGLGYTF. The DNA of the CDR3 is TGTGCCAGCCGGACAGGCGGCCTTGGCTACACCTTC.

The genes are TRBV7-9 and TRBJ1-1; a possible D gene is TRBD1 (6 bases). The CDR3 covers 17 residues. V was shortened by 5 bases and J by 0 bases, with 19 bases between the two germline ends. CDR1 and CDR2 from the germline V gene are SEHNR and FQNEAQ (reference sequence). The CDR3 here is CASSPMGAIQLNTEAFF. In nucleotides, the CDR3 is TGTGCCAGCAGCCCCATGGGGGCCATACAGCTGAACACTGAAGCTTTCTTT.

J is TRBJ1-2 and V is TRBV5-4, with D possibly TRBD1 on 6 matching bases. Per the germline V gene, CDR1 is SGHNT and CDR2 is YYREEE (reference sequence). With 3 bases removed from V and 0 bases from J, the gap between germline ends came to 9 bases. CDR3 size: 14 residues. CDR3 amino acids: CASSSRGTNYGYTF. The CDR3 region has the DNA TGTGCCAGCAGCTCCAGGGGAACTAACTATGGCTACACCTTC.

This chain joins TRBV30 and TRBJ2-3; TRBD1 matches at 9 bases. CDR1 and CDR2 (germline): GTSNPN, SVGIG (reference sequence). This CDR3 has 16 amino acids. V lost 5 bases to trimming and J lost 2 bases; unmatched junction nucleotides: 11. Here the CDR3 DNA reads TGTGCCTGGTCCACTCCCACAGGGGGCCCCACAGATACGCAGTATTTT. Its translation: CAWSTPTGGPTDTQYF.

The V gene is TRBV7-8, the J gene TRBJ1-5; D is ambiguous. With 5 bases removed from V and 3 bases from J, the gap between germline ends came to 5 bases. In germline, CDR1 is SGHVS, CDR2 FQNEAQ. The CDR3 runs to 12 residues. CDR3 coding DNA: TGTGCCAGCAGCCCCTACAATCAGCCCCAGCATTTT. It encodes CASSPYNQPQHF. The full variable domain, in which reference TRBV7-8 and TRBJ1-5 provide the parts outside the CDR3, is GAGVSQSPRYKVAKRGQDVALRCDPISGHVSLFWYQQALGQGPEFLTYFQNEAQLDKSGLPSDRFFAERPEGSVSTLKIQRTQQEDSAVYLCASSPYNQPQHFGDGTRLSIL.

The chain couples TRBV14 to TRBJ2-3; no firm D call. Germline V gene lookup returns CDR1 SGHDN and CDR2 FVKESK. V lost 0 bases and J lost 6, with 7 bases in between. CDR3 length: 13 residues. The CDR3 bases are TGTGCCAGCAGCCAAGAACGCGAGGATACGCAGTATTTT. It specifies CASSQEREDTQYF.

The chain links TRBV10-3 to TRBJ1-1; 7 nucleotides align to TRBD1. Losses at the gene ends were 5 bases for V and 0 bases for J; bases not matched to a gene: 6. Germline-derived CDR1 and CDR2 are ENHRY and SYGVKD. The CDR3 length is 15 residues. The CDR3 is CAISRGQLMNTEAFF. The CDR3 coding sequence is TGTGCCATCAGTAGGGGACAGCTGATGAACACTGAAGCTTTCTTT.

V usage is TRBV10-3 and J usage is TRBJ2-5, with 9 positions matching TRBD1. After removal of 2 bases from V and 0 bases from J, the junction contained 1 base not matched to a gene. This CDR3 has 15 residues. Germline V gene sequence: CDR1 ENHRY, CDR2 SYGVKD. CDR3 nucleotides: TGTGCCATCAGTGAGACAGGGGGCTACCAAGAGACCCAGTACTTC. This translates into CAISETGGYQETQYF.

This chain connects TRBV19 to TRBJ1-2; 7 bases are a match to TRBD1. The germline V gene encodes CDR1 LNHDA and CDR2 SQIVND (reference sequence). Trimming cost V 4 bases and J 7 bases; bases outside gene matches: 6. The CDR3 runs to 13 residues. CDR3 residues: CASSTTGDGGYTF. CDR3 nucleotide sequence: TGTGCCAGTAGTACAACAGGGGATGGTGGCTACACCTTC.

The CDR3, as DNA: TGCAGCGTTGGGGAGGGACTTTCCGTGGAGCAGTACTTC. Amino acids: CSVGEGLSVEQYF. This chain uses TRBV29-1 with TRBJ2-7, with 7 bases fitting TRBD2. Germline V lookup: CDR1 SQVTM, CDR2 ANQGSEA. CDR3 length: 13 amino acids. Losses at the gene ends were 4 bases for V and 7 bases for J; bases not matched to a gene: 10.

This chain uses TRBV28 with TRBJ2-5; 9 positions match TRBD2. V gave up 6 bases and J gave up 7 bases; unmatched junction bases: 9. CDR3 length equals 14 residues. Germline CDR1 is MDHEN and CDR2 is SYDVKM. CDR3 bases: TGTGCCAGCAGCGAGACTAGCGGCCCGAGGACCCAGTACTTC. As protein: CASSETSGPRTQYF.

The rearrangement links TRBV27 to TRBJ2-1; D possibly corresponds to TRBD2 (5 bases). V lost 5 bases and J 4 bases, leaving 12 bases between the germline ends. The length of the CDR3 is 14 residues. Germline V gene data show CDR1 as MNHEY and CDR2 as SMNVEV (reference sequence). Here the CDR3 reads CASSPRRQYNEQFF. The CDR3 coding sequence is TGTGCCAGCAGTCCTAGGAGGCAGTACAATGAGCAGTTCTTC.